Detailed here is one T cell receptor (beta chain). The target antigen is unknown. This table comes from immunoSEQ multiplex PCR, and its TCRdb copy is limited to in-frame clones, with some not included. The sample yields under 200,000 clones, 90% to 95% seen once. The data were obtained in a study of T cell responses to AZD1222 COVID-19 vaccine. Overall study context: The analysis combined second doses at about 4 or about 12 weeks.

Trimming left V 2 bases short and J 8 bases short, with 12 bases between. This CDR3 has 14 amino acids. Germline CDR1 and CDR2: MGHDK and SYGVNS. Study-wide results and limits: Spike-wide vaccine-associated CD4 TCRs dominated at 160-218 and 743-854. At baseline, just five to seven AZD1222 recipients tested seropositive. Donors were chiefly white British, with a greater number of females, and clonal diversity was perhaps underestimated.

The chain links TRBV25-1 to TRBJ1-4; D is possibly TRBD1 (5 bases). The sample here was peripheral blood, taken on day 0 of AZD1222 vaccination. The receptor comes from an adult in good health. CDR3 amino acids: CASSEGGNWEKLFF. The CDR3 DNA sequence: TGTGCCAGCAGTGAAGGGGGAAATTGGGAAAAACTGTTTTTT.